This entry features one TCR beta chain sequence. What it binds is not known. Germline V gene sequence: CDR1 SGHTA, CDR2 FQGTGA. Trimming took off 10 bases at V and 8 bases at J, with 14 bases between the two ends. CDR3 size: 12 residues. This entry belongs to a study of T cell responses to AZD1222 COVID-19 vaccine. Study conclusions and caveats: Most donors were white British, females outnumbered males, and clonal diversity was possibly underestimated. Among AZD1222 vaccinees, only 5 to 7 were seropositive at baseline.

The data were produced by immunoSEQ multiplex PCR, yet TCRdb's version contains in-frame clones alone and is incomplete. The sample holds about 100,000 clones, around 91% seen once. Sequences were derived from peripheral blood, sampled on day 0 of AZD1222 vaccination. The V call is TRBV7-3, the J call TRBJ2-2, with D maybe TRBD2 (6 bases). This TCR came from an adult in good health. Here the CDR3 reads CAIRLVLGELFF. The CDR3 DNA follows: TGTGCCATAAGACTAGTTCTAGGGGAGCTGTTTTTT.